Sequencing of this TCR beta chain was carried out in a study of post-analysis software for immune sequencing data. Study-level results: Compared with controls, patients had more of 4 to 6 TRBV segments, including TRBV5-6, TRBV5-1 and TRBV20-1. Patients with multiple sclerosis recorded significantly lower normalized Chao1 diversity than controls, the study found.

The TCR beta cDNA libraries contained unique molecular identifiers. Via MiXCR, TCRdb re-called the PCR reads, giving one row per CDR3 protein. The table shows a few hundred thousand distinct CDR3 sequences, with around 34% occurring only once. V was cut by 3 bases and J by 0 bases, with 9 bases left in between. CDR3 size: 14 residues. Looked up from germline, CDR1 is SGHRS and CDR2 is YFSETQ. Notes on this clonotype: What it binds is unknown.

This clonotype was sampled from a girl aged 5 to 17 with multiple sclerosis. Sequencing input: blood. This rearrangement joins TRBV5-1 to TRBJ1-2; possible D gene TRBD1, 5 bases. In DNA form, the CDR3 reads TGCGCCAGCAGCTCGGGACCAGCTAACTATGGCTACACCTTC. It specifies CASSSGPANYGYTF. The full variable domain, completed using reference TRBV5-1 and TRBJ1-2, is KAGVTQTPRYLIKTRGQQVTLSCSPISGHRSVSWYQQTPGQGLQFLFEYFSETQRNKGNFPGRFSGRQFSNSRSEMNVSTLELGDSALYLCASSSGPANYGYTFGSGTRLTVV.